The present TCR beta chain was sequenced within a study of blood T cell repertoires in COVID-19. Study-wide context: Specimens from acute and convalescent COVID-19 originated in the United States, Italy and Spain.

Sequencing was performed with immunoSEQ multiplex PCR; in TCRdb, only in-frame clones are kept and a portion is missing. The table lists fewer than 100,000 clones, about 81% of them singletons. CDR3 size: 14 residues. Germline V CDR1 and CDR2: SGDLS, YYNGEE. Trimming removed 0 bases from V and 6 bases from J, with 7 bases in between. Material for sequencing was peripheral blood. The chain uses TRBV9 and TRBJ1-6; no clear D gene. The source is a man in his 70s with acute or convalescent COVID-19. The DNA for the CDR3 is TGTGCCAGCAGCGTAGAACAGTCTAATTCACCCCTCCACTTT. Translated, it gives CASSVEQSNSPLHF.